The 32 T cell receptor beta chains listed next were all sequenced from one sample in a study of blood T cells in healthy people across ages (dated by TCRdb to 2015 to 2017). The library was obtained by 5' RACE. TCRdb records Illumina HiSeq 2500 as the sequencer. A second 7 to 11 cycle PCR used a sample-barcoded 5' primer and a J-beta primer mix. TCRdb itself trimmed the public reads at Q25 with fastp, ran MiXCR and retained productive beta chains. Every CDR3 protein is listed once, alongside the most common genes and DNA of its rows. The sample table lists about 1.8 million distinct CDR3 sequences, less than 50% of them with a count of one. Roughly 2% of the sample is in the top ten clones. Sequenced: blood. The source is a woman between 40 and 55 years old in good health.

The chain has TRBV5-1 and TRBJ1-1, with D perhaps TRBD1 (5 bases). The V end was cut by 4 bases, the J end by 8 bases, with 9 bases between. The CDR3 is 11 amino acids. The germline gives CDR1 SGHRS, CDR2 YFSETQ. The CDR3 DNA reads TGCGCCAGCAGCACCAACAGGGAAGCTTTCTTT. Translating it yields CASSTNREAFF.

The chain recombines TRBV7-9 with TRBJ2-7, with unresolved D. The ends were cut back, 5 bases at V and 7 bases at J, with 18 bases in the middle. The V gene's germline CDR1 is SEHNR and CDR2 FQNEAQ (reference sequence). This CDR3 is 14 amino acids long. DNA of the CDR3: TGTGCCAGCAGCCTATCTACCCTGACTCGGGAGCAGTACTTC. Amino acids: CASSLSTLTREQYF.

This clonotype has just a few counts. The V and J genes are TRBV12-3 or TRBV12-4 and TRBJ2-7, with D perhaps assigned TRBD1 or TRBD2 (5 bases each). The CDR3 has 14 amino acids. V was clipped by 5 bases and J by 1 base, with 12 bases between them. CDR3: CASSKPGPSYEQYF. CDR3 DNA sequence: TGTGCCAGCAGTAAACCGGGACCGTCCTACGAGCAGTACTTC.

The chain employs TRBV7-9 and TRBJ2-3; weak D call: TRBD1 (5 bases). Trimming cost V 5 bases and J 6 bases, with 12 bases left between them. The CDR3 has 13 amino acids. Germline values: CDR1 SEHNR, CDR2 FQNEAQ (reference sequence). The CDR3 sequence: CASSPTEFDTQYF. In DNA form, the CDR3 reads TGTGCCAGCAGCCCGACAGAATTTGATACGCAGTATTTT.

V gene TRBV12-3 or TRBV12-4 combines with J gene TRBJ1-2; weak D call: TRBD1 (5 bases). Trimming took 6 bases from V and 7 from J, leaving 18 bases between them. The CDR3 runs 14 residues. The CDR3 region is CASRPDTGRGGYTF. CDR3 DNA: TGTGCCAGCAGGCCGGACACCGGGAGGGGTGGCTACACCTTC.

CDR3 in DNA: TGTGCCAGCAGCATTGACAGGCGTCCCTACAATGAGCAGTTCTTC. This gives the protein CASSIDRRPYNEQFF. The V and J genes are TRBV7-6 and TRBJ2-1, with a weak D call TRBD1 (6 bases). Germline V gene sequence: CDR1 SGHVS, CDR2 FNYEAQ. Trimming stripped 5 bases from V and 2 bases from J, with 13 bases between. The CDR3 covers 15 residues.

This clonotype was found a few times. The chain uses TRBV9 and TRBJ2-5, with TRBD2 matching 15 bases. The junction had 11 bases not matched to a gene; V was cut back by 3 bases and J by 2 bases. Germline V gene sequence: CDR1 SGDLS, CDR2 YYNGEE. There are 19 residues in the CDR3. This CDR3 is CASSAMSGTSGGPQETQYF. The CDR3 DNA reads as TGTGCCAGCAGCGCGATGTCCGGGACTAGCGGGGGGCCTCAAGAGACCCAGTACTTC.

V and J are TRBV7-2 and TRBJ2-7; 7 nucleotides align to TRBD2. With 3 bases clipped from V and 6 bases from J, the junction kept 11 bases outside the gene matches. Germline loops: CDR1 SGHTA, CDR2 FQGNSA. This CDR3 has 15 amino acids. Written as DNA, the CDR3 is TGTGCCAGCAGCTTCCCTCGTTCAGGCGGGGGCGAGCAGTACTTC. It codes for CASSFPRSGGGEQYF. The full variable domain, rest sourced from reference TRBV7-2 and TRBJ2-7, is GAGVSQSPSNKVTEKGKDVELRCDPISGHTALYWYRQSLGQGLEFLIYFQGNSAPDKSGLPSDRFSAERTGGSVSTLTIQRTQQEDSAVYLCASSFPRSGGGEQYFGPGTRLTVT.

This clonotype was seen more than once but under ten times. The chain couples TRBV6-2 or TRBV6-3 to TRBJ2-5; 8 bases match TRBD1. The J call may be mistaken, given a closer DNA end match to TRBJ2-7. This CDR3 comprises 12 residues. CDR1 is MNHEY, CDR2 SVGEGT, per germline. The CDR3 DNA follows: TGTGCCAGCACCGACAGGGGACGCGAGCAGTACTTC. As protein: CASTDRGREQYF.

This clonotype was recorded a few times. The chain carries TRBV5-1 and TRBJ2-3; possible D gene TRBD2, 5 bases. CDR1 and CDR2 (germline): SGHRS, YFSETQ. The CDR3 runs to 13 residues. V was pared by 5 bases and J by 1 base, with 8 bases between. CDR3 amino acids: CASRVGGTDTQYF. CDR3 nucleotides: TGCGCCAGCAGGGTCGGGGGCACAGATACGCAGTATTTT.

This clonotype has only a few counts. The chain recombines TRBV12-3 or TRBV12-4 with TRBJ1-2; no definite D call. This CDR3 comprises 12 residues. V gave up 6 bases and J gave up 7 bases, with 12 bases separating them. CDR3 sequence (DNA): TGTGCCAGCAGCTCTAGGGTTATTGGCTACACCTTC. Translated, it gives CASSSRVIGYTF.

The J gene is TRBJ1-5, the V gene TRBV20-1, with a tentative D call TRBD1 (6 bases). The CDR3 runs 16 residues. Per the germline V gene, CDR1 is DFQATT and CDR2 is SNEGSKA (reference sequence). The V gene lost 1 base and the J gene lost 4 bases, with 17 bases spanning the gap. The CDR3: CSARVPTGAQNQPQHF. CDR3 in DNA: TGCAGTGCTAGAGTCCCGACGGGGGCCCAAAATCAGCCCCAGCATTTT.

This rearrangement joins TRBV15 to TRBJ1-2, with D unclear. Germline V gene data show CDR1 as LNHNV and CDR2 as YYDKDF (reference sequence). There are 14 residues in the CDR3. Trimming pared 5 bases from V and 0 bases from J, leaving 10 bases between. The CDR3 coding sequence is TGTGCCACCAGCTCCGGGAGCACTAACTATGGCTACACCTTC. Its translation is CATSSGSTNYGYTF.

In this sample, this clonotype turned up a few times. CDR3 residues: CASSRQGVPSNEQFF. CDR3 bases: TGTGCCAGCAGTCGACAGGGGGTCCCCAGTAATGAGCAGTTCTTC. This rearrangement joins TRBV6-2 or TRBV6-3 to TRBJ2-1; 9 nucleotides align to TRBD1. V dropped 5 bases and J dropped 7; count of bases not matched to a gene: 9. CDR3 length equals 15 residues. Germline CDR1 reads MNHEY; CDR2 reads SVGEGT.

This clonotype was detected many times. The chain links TRBV6-2 or TRBV6-3 to TRBJ2-7; D possibly uses TRBD1 or TRBD2 (5 bases each). Trimming stripped 2 bases from V and 0 bases from J, with 11 bases between. This CDR3 comprises 15 residues. The V gene's germline CDR1 is MNHEY and CDR2 SVGEGT. CDR3 sequence reads: CASSYGWDGSYEQYF. The CDR3, as DNA: TGTGCCAGCAGTTACGGTTGGGACGGCTCCTACGAGCAGTACTTC.

This clonotype was seen a few times. This chain joins TRBV4-2 and TRBJ1-2; a possible D gene is TRBD1 (6 bases). This CDR3 spans 14 amino acids. The germline V gene encodes CDR1 LGHNA and CDR2 YNFKEQ. V lost 4 bases and J lost 6, with 15 bases in between. The CDR3 loop is CASSPRAGADGYTF. DNA of the CDR3: TGTGCCAGCAGCCCCCGTGCAGGGGCGGATGGCTACACCTTC.

The chain recombines TRBV6-5 with TRBJ1-6; no definite D call. CDR1 and CDR2 (germline): MNHEY, SVGAGI. The ends were cut back, 0 bases at V and 3 bases at J, with 9 bases in the middle. The CDR3 is made up of 16 amino acids. This CDR3 reads CASSYSITHYNSPLHF. The CDR3 nucleotides read TGTGCCAGCAGTTACTCGATAACCCACTATAATTCACCCCTCCACTTT.

The chain combines TRBV9 with TRBJ1-2; D call uncertain. The V end lost 0 bases, the J end lost 5 bases, and 11 bases lay between the germline ends. The V gene's germline CDR1 is SGDLS and CDR2 YYNGEE. The CDR3 extends over 14 amino acids. CDR3 in DNA: TGTGCCAGCAGCGTAGTGCCCGGCTCATATGGCTACACCTTC. It translates to CASSVVPGSYGYTF. Full variable domain (remainder filled in from reference TRBV9 and TRBJ1-2): DSGVTQTPKHLITATGQRVTLRCSPRSGDLSVYWYQQSLDQGLQFLIQYYNGEERAKGNILERFSAQQFPDLHSELNLSSLELGDSALYFCASSVVPGSYGYTFGSGTRLTVV.

This clonotype has a handful of counts. The chain carries TRBV7-9 and TRBJ1-2; D ambiguous. Trimming pared 5 bases from V and 3 bases from J, leaving 19 bases between. From germline, CDR1 is SEHNR and CDR2 FQNEAQ (reference sequence). CDR3 length: 16 residues. The CDR3 sequence is CASSAPLTRRDYGYTF. CDR3 nucleotide sequence: TGTGCCAGCAGCGCCCCCTTGACTCGAAGGGACTATGGCTACACCTTC.

This clonotype came up once. The gene calls are TRBV7-2 and TRBJ1-1; D is ambiguous. This CDR3 is 14 amino acids long. V was trimmed by 4 bases and J by 6 bases, leaving 15 bases between them. In germline, CDR1 is SGHTA, CDR2 FQGNSA. CDR3 loop: CASSSRPGTPEAFF. CDR3 sequence (DNA): TGTGCCAGCAGCTCCAGGCCAGGAACCCCTGAAGCTTTCTTT.

The chain joins TRBV20-1 to TRBJ2-1; 11 bases agree with TRBD2. Germline assignment: CDR1 DFQATT and CDR2 SNEGSKA (reference sequence). This CDR3 region has 13 residues. The CDR3 DNA is TGCAGACACACTAGCGGGGGTTACAATGAGCAGTTCTTC. It translates to CRHTSGGYNEQFF.

This clonotype occurred a few times. This chain joins TRBV24-1 and TRBJ2-5, with TRBD1 matching over 7 bases. Germline values: CDR1 KGHDR, CDR2 SFDVKD. This CDR3 is 15 amino acids long. Trimming cost V 5 bases and J 0 bases; bases outside gene matches: 5. The CDR3 sequence: CATSVRDSNQETQYF. CDR3 sequence (DNA): TGTGCCACCAGTGTCAGGGACAGCAACCAAGAGACCCAGTACTTC.

The chain has TRBV21-1 and TRBJ1-2. TRBV21-1 is assigned pseudogene status. This CDR3 is built from 18 residues. DNA for the CDR3: TGTGCCAGCACCAGGGAGGGGGACAACTCTCGGCAAGACTATGGCTACACCTTC. Translated, it gives CASTREGDNSRQDYGYTF.

The chain is built from TRBV15 and TRBJ2-5, with no clear D. CDR1 and CDR2 (germline): LNHNV, YYDKDF (reference sequence). The CDR3 contains 14 residues. V was shortened by 5 bases and J by 5 bases, with 15 bases between the two germline ends. The CDR3 nucleotides are TGTGCCACCAGCCCGCCAGCTGAGTATGAGACCCAGTACTTC. Translated: CATSPPAEYETQYF.

The chain combines TRBV19 with TRBJ1-2; D gene unclear. The germline V gene encodes CDR1 LNHDA and CDR2 SQIVND (reference sequence). This CDR3 contains 13 residues. V gave up 3 bases and J gave up 4 bases, with 9 bases separating them. The CDR3, as DNA: TGTGCCAGTAGTATGTCGGAGGCCTATGGCTACACCTTC. Amino acid sequence: CASSMSEAYGYTF.

Regarding this clonotype: Since a much larger clone is just one base distant, this may be a read error. This chain uses TRBV7-2 with TRBJ2-7; D might be TRBD1 (6 bases). Deletions cut 7 bases from V and 0 bases from J, with 16 bases between. Germline V gene lookup returns CDR1 SGHTA and CDR2 FQGNSA. The length of the CDR3 is 15 residues. This CDR3 is CASTHGGPSSYEQYF. Here the CDR3 DNA reads TGTGCCAGCACGCATGGGGGCCCATCCTCCTACGAGCAGTACTTC.

The rearrangement links TRBV29-1 to TRBJ2-7, with 9 bases lining up with TRBD2. Germline V CDR1 and CDR2: SQVTM, ANQGSEA. V trimming: 7 bases; J trimming: 1 base; junction bases outside the gene matches: 11. The length of the CDR3 is 15 residues. CDR3 bases: TGCAGCGCATGCCGGCCAGCGGGGGGATCCTACGAGCAGTACTTC. Residues: CSACRPAGGSYEQYF.

In its sample, this clonotype was seen a few times. The chain employs TRBV7-2 and TRBJ1-2; D gene uncertain. The V gene's germline CDR1 is SGHTA and CDR2 FQGNSA. The CDR3 contains 13 residues. Between the trimmed V and J ends, which lost 5 bases and 4 bases, there was a span of 11 bases. CDR3 sequence reads: CASSALPSYGYTF. In DNA, the CDR3 is TGTGCCAGCAGCGCCTTGCCTAGCTATGGCTACACCTTC.

Written as DNA, the CDR3 is TGTGCCAGCAGTAAGGACGCGGGGGGCCCAAACATTCAGTACTTC. Its translation is CASSKDAGGPNIQYF. The V gene is TRBV27, the J gene TRBJ2-4, with 8 positions matching TRBD2. This CDR3 spans 15 amino acids. Trimming removed 5 bases from V and 6 bases from J; junction bases left unmatched: 9. The germline CDR1 and CDR2 sequences are MNHEY and SMNVEV (reference sequence).

This clonotype turned up a few times. The genes are TRBV6-5 and TRBJ2-6, with unresolved D. CDR1 is MNHEY and CDR2 is SVGAGI in the germline V gene. Trimming shortened V by 10 bases and J by 0 bases, and 16 bases separated the two germline ends. This CDR3 is built from 16 residues. Here the CDR3 DNA reads TGTGCCACCCTCGGCTCATGGGACTCTGGGGCCAACGTCCTGACTTTC. Its protein is CATLGSWDSGANVLTF.

J is TRBJ1-1 and V is TRBV29-1; D perhaps matches TRBD1 (5 bases). V shed 5 bases and J shed 5 bases, with 12 bases lying between them. Germline V CDR1 and CDR2: SQVTM, ANQGSEA. The CDR3 contains 12 residues. CDR3 sequence (DNA): TGCAGCGTTAGGGGCGACAAAACTGAAGCTTTCTTT. It specifies CSVRGDKTEAFF.

This chain connects TRBV28 to TRBJ2-4; 9 positions match TRBD2. The V gene end was trimmed by 3 bases and the J gene end by 7 bases; junction bases not matched to a gene: 10. This CDR3 contains 16 residues. The V gene's germline CDR1 is MDHEN and CDR2 SYDVKM. The CDR3, as DNA: TGTGCCAGCAGTTTGCCGGGACTAGCCTCGGGCAACATTCAGTACTTC. Translating it yields CASSLPGLASGNIQYF.